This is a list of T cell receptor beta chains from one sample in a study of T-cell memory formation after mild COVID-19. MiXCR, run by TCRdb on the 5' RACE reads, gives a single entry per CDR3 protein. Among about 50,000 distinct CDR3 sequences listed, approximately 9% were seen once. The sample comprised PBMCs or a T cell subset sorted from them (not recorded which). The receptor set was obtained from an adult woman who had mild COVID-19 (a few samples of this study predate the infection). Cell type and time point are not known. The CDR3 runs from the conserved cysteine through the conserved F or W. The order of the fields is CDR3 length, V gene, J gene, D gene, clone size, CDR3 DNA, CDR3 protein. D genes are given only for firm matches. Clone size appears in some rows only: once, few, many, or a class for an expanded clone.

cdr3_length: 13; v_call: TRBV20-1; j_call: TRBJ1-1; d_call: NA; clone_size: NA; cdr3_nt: TGCAGTGCTAGTATCTCCCTGGAAACTGAAGCTTTCTTT; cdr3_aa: CSASISLETEAFF
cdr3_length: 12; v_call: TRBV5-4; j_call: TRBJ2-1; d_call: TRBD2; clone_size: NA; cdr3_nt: TGTGCCAGCAGCTTACTAGCGGGAAGTTGGTTCTTC; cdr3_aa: CASSLLAGSWFF
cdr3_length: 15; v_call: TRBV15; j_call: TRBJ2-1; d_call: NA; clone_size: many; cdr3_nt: TGTGCCACCACGGACGAGCAGGGAGGCTACAATGAGCAGTTCTTC; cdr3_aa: CATTDEQGGYNEQFF
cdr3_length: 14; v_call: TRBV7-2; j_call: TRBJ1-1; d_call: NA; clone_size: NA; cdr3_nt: TGTGCCAGCAGCCTTTTGGGACTCCAAGGGGGAGCTTTCTTT; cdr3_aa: CASSLLGLQGGAFF
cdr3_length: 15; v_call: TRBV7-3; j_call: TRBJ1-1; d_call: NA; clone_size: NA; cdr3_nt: TGTGCCAGCAGCTTGGCCCGGGGGGGAGACACTGAAGCTTTCTTT; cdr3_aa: CASSLARGGDTEAFF
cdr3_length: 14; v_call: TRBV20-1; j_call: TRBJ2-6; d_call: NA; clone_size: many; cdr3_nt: TGCAGTGCAAACGACAGGTCTGGGGCCAACGTCCTGACTTTC; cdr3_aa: CSANDRSGANVLTF
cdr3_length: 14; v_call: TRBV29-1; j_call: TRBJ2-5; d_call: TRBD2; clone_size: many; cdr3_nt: TGCAGCGTTGCACCGAGACTAGCGGCGGAGACCCAGTACTTC; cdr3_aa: CSVAPRLAAETQYF
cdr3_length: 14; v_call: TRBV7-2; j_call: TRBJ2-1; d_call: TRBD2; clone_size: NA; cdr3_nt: TGTGCCAGCAGCTTAGGGGGACTAGCGTATGAGCAGTTCTTC; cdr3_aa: CASSLGGLAYEQFF
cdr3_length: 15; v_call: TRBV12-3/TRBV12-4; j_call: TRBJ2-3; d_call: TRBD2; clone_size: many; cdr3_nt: TGTGCCAGCAGCCCCGGGGGGGCGAGTAAAGATACGCAGTATTTT; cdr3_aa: CASSPGGASKDTQYF
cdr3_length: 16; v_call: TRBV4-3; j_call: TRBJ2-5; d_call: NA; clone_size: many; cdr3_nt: TGCGCCAGCAGCCCTTCTCTAGCGCCGACCCAAGAGACCCAGTACTTC; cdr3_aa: CASSPSLAPTQETQYF
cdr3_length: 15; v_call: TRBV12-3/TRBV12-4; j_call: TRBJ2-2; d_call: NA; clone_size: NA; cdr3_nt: TGTGCCAGCAGTTTTCGGGGTCTGAACACCGGGGAGCTGTTTTTT; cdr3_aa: CASSFRGLNTGELFF
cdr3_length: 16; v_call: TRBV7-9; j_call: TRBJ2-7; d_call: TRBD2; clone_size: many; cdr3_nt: TGTGCCAGCAGCCCATTTGGACTAGTAAAGGGTTACGAGCAGTACTTC; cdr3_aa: CASSPFGLVKGYEQYF
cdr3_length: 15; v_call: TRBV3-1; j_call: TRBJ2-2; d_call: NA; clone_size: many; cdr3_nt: TGTGCCAGCAGCCAAGCGGGGTCGAACACCGGGGAGCTGTTTTTT; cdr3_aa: CASSQAGSNTGELFF
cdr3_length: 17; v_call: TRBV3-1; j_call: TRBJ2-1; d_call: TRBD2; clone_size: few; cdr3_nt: TGTGCCAGCAGCCAAGCACCGGGCGGGGGGCTCAACAATGAGCAGTTCTTC; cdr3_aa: CASSQAPGGGLNNEQFF
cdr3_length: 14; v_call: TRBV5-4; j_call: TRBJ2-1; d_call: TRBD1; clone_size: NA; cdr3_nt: TGTGCCAGCAGCCGTCCCGGGACAGGGAATGAGCAGTTCTTC; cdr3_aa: CASSRPGTGNEQFF
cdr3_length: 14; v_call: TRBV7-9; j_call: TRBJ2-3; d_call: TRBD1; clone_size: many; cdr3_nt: TGTGCCAGCAGACGGGACAGCCACACAGATACGCAGTATTTT; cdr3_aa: CASRRDSHTDTQYF
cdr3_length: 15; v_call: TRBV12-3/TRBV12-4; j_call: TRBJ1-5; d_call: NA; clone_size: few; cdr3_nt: TGTGCCAGCAGCTTGGGAGGGTCTAGCAATCAGCCCCAGCATTTT; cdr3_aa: CASSLGGSSNQPQHF
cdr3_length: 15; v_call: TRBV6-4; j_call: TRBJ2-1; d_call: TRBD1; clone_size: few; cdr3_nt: TGTGCCAGCAGTGAGAAGACAGGGGCGAGCAATGAGCAGTTCTTC; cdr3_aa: CASSEKTGASNEQFF
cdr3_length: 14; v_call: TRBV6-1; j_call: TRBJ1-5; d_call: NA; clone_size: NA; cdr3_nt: TGTGCCAGCAGTCCCCAGGGTAGCAATCAGCCCCAGCATTTT; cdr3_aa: CASSPQGSNQPQHF